The rows below give T cell receptor beta chains drawn from one sample of a study of regulatory T cells in long-lasting Graves disease. TCRdb reprocessed the multiplex PCR reads via MiXCR and lists one record per CDR3 protein. This table holds under 350,000 distinct CDR3 sequences, 22% found once. The sequences come from peripheral blood mononuclear cells (PBMCs), collected when the disease was refractory, from a patient treated with antithyroid drugs. The receptor set was obtained from a female donor with Graves disease. Both conserved end residues are part of each CDR3.

j_gene	v_gene	CDR3aa
TRBJ2-1	TRBV19	CASSTRFNEQFF
TRBJ2-7	TRBV18	CASSPQGRPYEQYF
TRBJ2-6	TRBV20-1	CSGVDSSGANVLTF
TRBJ2-5	TRBV20-1	CSARTTYQETQYF
TRBJ2-5	TRBV20-1	CSARDRAGGQETQYF
TRBJ2-7	TRBV15	CATSRAGTFYF
TRBJ1-4	TRBV27	CASSEGGRNEKLFF
TRBJ2-5	TRBV9	CASSVGGEEETQYF
TRBJ2-7	TRBV20-1	CSARPWGGLAGGYEQYF
TRBJ1-5	TRBV15	CATSGGWDNQPQHF
TRBJ2-5	TRBV12-3/TRBV12-4	CASGDSNGETQYF
TRBJ1-2	TRBV29-1	CSVDFLDGYTF
TRBJ1-5	TRBV12-3/TRBV12-4	CASSLGDRISNQPQHF
TRBJ2-5	TRBV7-2	CASSPRGTRQETQYF
TRBJ1-6	TRBV6-2/TRBV6-3	CASSYGAGDSSPLHF
TRBJ1-6	TRBV6-1	CASRRDFYSPLHF
TRBJ1-1	TRBV2	CASSYGGAEAFF
TRBJ1-4	TRBV20-1	CSAREGTSEKLFF
TRBJ2-7	TRBV28	CASSLTDGGDEQYF
NA	TRBV7-9	CASSGQTSGRKPRPYEQYF
TRBJ1-5	TRBV27	CASTTGINQPQHF
TRBJ2-2	TRBV3-1	CASSQGFSRSGELFF
TRBJ2-2	TRBV11-2	CASSTPTGGINTGELFF
TRBJ2-3	TRBV28	CASRTGLAAYTQYF
TRBJ2-7	TRBV27	CASSPYSRIAGDSYEQYF
TRBJ1-2	TRBV30	CAWSPTVYGYTF
TRBJ2-2	TRBV20-1	CSARVQGPGELFF
TRBJ2-2	TRBV12-3/TRBV12-4	CASIGITGELFF
TRBJ2-5	TRBV7-2	CASSLRGAGTETQYF
TRBJ1-1	TRBV20-1	CSVGWDRGSTEAFF
TRBJ1-5	TRBV5-5	CASSSSTGNQPQHF
TRBJ2-7	TRBV20-1	CSARDQGRDFTYEQYF
TRBJ1-5	TRBV12-3/TRBV12-4	CASSPGTIGHQPQHF
TRBJ1-2	TRBV20-1	CSATPDGTYGYTF
TRBJ1-1	TRBV9	CASSLDSGWDTEAFF
TRBJ2-3	TRBV20-1	CSASTLAGGFTDTQYF
TRBJ1-2	TRBV28	CASKTGGAGTGYGRYGYTF
TRBJ2-7	TRBV7-3	CASIKRARTWSYEQYF
TRBJ2-5	TRBV20-1	CSCRQLQETQYF
TRBJ2-7	TRBV18	CASSISPDLAGGEQYF
TRBJ1-3	TRBV28	CASSARFVSPGNTIYF
TRBJ1-1	TRBV6-5	CASSYEGTNTEAFF
TRBJ2-7	TRBV30	CAWISSEQYF
TRBJ2-7	TRBV28	CASSSLGQGAFGEQYF
TRBJ1-4	TRBV7-2	CASSLGGGWATNEKLFF